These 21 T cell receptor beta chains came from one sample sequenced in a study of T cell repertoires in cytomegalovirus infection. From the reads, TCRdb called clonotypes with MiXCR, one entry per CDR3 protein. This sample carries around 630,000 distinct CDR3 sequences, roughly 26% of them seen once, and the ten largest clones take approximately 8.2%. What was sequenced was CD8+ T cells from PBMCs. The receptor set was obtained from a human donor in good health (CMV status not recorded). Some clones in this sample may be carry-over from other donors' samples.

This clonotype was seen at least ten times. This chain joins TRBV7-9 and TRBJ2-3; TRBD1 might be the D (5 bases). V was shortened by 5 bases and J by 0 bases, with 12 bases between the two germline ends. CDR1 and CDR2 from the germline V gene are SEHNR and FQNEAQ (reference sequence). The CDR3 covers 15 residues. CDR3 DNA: TGTGCCAGCAGCGCGGCAGGGCAGAGCACAGATACGCAGTATTTT. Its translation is CASSAAGQSTDTQYF.

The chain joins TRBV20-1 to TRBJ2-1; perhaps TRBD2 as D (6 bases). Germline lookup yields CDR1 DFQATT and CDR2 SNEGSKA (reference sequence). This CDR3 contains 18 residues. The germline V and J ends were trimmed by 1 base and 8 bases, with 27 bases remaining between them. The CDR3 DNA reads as TGCAGTGCTAGAGTCTGGCCTGCCGGGACTTCGCACCCCCATGAGCAGTTCTTC. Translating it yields CSARVWPAGTSHPHEQFF.

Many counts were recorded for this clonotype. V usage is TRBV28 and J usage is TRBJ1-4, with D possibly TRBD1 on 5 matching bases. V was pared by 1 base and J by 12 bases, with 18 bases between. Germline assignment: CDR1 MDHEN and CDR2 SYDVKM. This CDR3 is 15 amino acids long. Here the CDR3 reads CASSLSRARGAELFF. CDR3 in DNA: TGTGCCAGCAGTTTATCCCGGGCCCGGGGCGCTGAACTGTTTTTT.

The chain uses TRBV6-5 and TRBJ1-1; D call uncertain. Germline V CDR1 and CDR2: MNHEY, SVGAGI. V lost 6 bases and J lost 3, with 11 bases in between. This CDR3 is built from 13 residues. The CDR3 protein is CASRLQYDTEAFF. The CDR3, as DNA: TGTGCCAGCAGGCTCCAGTATGACACTGAAGCTTTCTTT.

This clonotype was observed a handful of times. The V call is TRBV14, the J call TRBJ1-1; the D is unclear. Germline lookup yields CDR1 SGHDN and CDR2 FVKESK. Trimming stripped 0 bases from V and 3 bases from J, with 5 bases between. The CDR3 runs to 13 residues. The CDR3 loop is CASSQEIYTEAFF. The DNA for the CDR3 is TGTGCCAGCAGCCAAGAAATCTACACTGAAGCTTTCTTT.

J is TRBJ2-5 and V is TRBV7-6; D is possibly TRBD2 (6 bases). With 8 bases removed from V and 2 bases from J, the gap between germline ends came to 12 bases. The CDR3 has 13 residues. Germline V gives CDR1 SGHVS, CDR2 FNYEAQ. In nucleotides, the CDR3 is TGTGCCAGCGTCCGGGGGACTCAAGAGACCCAGTACTTC. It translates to CASVRGTQETQYF.

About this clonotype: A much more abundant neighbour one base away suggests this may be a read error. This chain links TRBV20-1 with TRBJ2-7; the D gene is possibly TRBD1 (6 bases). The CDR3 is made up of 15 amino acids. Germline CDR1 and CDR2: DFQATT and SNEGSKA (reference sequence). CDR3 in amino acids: CSALPTGTRLYEQYF. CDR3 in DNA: TGCAGCGCTCTGCCAACAGGGACGAGGCTCTACGAGCAGTACTTC.

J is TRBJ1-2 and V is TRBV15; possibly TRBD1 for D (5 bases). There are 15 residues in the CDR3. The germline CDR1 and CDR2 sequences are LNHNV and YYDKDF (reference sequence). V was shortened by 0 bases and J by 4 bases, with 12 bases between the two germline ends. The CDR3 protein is CATSRDLGAGYGYTF. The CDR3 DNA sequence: TGTGCCACCAGCAGAGATCTAGGGGCTGGCTATGGCTACACCTTC. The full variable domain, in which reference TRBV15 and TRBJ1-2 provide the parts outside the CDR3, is DAMVIQNPRYQVTQFGKPVTLSCSQTLNHNVMYWYQQKSSQAPKLLFHYYDKDFNNEADTPDNFQSRRPNTSFCFLDIRSPGLGDTAMYLCATSRDLGAGYGYTFGSGTRLTVV.

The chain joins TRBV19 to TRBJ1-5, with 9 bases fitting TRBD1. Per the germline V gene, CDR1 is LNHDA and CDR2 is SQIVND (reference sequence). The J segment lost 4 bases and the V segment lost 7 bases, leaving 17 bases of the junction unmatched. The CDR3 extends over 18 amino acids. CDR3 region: CASTSIRGTGKRNQPQHF. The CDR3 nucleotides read TGTGCCAGTACCAGTATCAGGGGGACAGGGAAGCGAAATCAGCCCCAGCATTTT.

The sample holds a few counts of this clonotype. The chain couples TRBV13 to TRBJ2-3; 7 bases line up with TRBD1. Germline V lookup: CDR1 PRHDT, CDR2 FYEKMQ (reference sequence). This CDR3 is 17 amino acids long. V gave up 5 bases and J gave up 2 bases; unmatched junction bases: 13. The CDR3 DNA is TGTGCCAGCAGCCGAGGGACAGTTATAATTGACACAGATACGCAGTATTTT. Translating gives CASSRGTVIIDTDTQYF.

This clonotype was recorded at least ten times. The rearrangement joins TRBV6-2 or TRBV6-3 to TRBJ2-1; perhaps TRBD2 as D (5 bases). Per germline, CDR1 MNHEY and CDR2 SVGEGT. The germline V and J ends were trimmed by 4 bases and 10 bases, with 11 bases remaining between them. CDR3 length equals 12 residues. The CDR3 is CASSSLTKEQFF. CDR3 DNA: TGTGCCAGCAGTTCCCTGACTAAGGAGCAGTTCTTC.

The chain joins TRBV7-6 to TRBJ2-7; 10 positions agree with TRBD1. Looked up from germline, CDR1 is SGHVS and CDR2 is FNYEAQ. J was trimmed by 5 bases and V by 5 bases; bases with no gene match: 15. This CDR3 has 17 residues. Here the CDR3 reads CASSPPDRGPVGDEQYV. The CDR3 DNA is TGTGCCAGCAGCCCCCCCGACAGGGGGCCCGTTGGTGACGAGCAGTACGTC.

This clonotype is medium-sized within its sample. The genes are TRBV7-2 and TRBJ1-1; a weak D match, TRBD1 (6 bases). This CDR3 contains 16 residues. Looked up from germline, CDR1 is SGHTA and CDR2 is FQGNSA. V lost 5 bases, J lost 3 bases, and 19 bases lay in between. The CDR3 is CASSPRTDLTYTEAFF. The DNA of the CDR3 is TGTGCCAGCAGCCCTCGGACAGATCTAACCTACACTGAAGCTTTCTTT.

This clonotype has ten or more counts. The CDR3 loop reads CASSSPGQCRYF. The CDR3 bases are TGTGCCAGCAGCTCTCCGGGACAGTGCAGATATTTT. The genes are TRBV7-3 and TRBJ1-3, with 7 bases that match TRBD1. The germline CDR1 and CDR2 sequences are SGHTA and FQGTGA. V trimming: 4 bases; J trimming: 15 bases; junction bases outside the gene matches: 9. The CDR3 is 12 amino acids.

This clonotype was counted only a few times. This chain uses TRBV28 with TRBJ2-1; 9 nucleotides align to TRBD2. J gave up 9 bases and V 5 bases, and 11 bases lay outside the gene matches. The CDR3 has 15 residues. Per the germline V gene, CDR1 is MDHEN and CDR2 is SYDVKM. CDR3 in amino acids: CASSPWASGVGEQFF. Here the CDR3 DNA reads TGTGCCAGCAGTCCCTGGGCTAGCGGGGTCGGTGAGCAGTTCTTC.

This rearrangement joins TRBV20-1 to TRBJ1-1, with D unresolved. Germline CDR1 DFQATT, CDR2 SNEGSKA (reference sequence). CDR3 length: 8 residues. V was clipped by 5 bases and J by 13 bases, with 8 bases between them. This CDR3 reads CSAGPVFF. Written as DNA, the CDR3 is TGCAGTGCTGGACCGGTTTTCTTT.

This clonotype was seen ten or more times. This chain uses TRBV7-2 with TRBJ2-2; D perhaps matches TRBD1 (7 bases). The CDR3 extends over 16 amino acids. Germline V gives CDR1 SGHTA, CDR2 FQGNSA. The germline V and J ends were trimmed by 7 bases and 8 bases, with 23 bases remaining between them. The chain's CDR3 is CASIPSEGAVSGELFF. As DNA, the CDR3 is TGTGCCAGCATCCCATCGGAGGGGGCGGTCTCGGGGGAGCTGTTTTTT.

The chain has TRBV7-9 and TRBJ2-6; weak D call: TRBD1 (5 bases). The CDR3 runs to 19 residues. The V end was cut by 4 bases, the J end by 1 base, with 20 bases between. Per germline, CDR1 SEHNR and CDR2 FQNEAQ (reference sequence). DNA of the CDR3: TGTGCCAGCAGCTCCCTAAGTCTGGACATCCTATCTGGGGCCAACGTCCTGACTTTC. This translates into CASSSLSLDILSGANVLTF.

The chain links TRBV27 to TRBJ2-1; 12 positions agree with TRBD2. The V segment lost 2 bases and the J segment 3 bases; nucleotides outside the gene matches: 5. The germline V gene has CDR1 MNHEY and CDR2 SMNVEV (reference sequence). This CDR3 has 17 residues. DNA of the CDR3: TGTGCCAGCAGTTTAGGCGCTAGCGGGGGGGTCTACAATGAGCAGTTCTTC. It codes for CASSLGASGGVYNEQFF.

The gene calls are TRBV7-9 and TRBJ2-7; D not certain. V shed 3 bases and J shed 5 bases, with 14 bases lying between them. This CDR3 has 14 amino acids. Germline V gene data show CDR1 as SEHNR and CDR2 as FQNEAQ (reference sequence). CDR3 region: CASSFSYSPDEQYV. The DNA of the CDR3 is TGTGCCAGCAGCTTTTCTTACAGCCCGGACGAGCAGTACGTC.

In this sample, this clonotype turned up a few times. The CDR3 bases are TGTGCCAGCAAGGACAGAACGAACACTGAAGCTTTCTTT. Its translation is CASKDRTNTEAFF. This chain links TRBV6-1 with TRBJ1-1, with D tentatively TRBD1 (6 bases). Trimming took 7 bases from V and 1 from J, leaving 10 bases between them. Germline CDR1 MNHNS, CDR2 SASEGT. The CDR3 is made up of 13 amino acids.